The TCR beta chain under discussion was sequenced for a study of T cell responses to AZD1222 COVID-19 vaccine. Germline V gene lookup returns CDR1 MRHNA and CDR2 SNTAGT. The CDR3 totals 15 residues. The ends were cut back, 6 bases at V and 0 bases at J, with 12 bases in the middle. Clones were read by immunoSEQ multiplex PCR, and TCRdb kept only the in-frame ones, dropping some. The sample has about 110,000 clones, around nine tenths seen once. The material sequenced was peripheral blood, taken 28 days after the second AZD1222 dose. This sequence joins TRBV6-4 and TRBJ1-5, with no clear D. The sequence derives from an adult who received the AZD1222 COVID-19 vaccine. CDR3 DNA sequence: TGTGCCAGCAGACCACAGCCAAATAGCAATCAGCCCCAGCATTTT. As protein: CASRPQPNSNQPQHF.